This entry lists 21 T cell receptor beta chains sequenced from one sample in a study of T-cell memory formation after mild COVID-19. TCRdb itself ran the 5' RACE reads through MiXCR, one entry per CDR3 protein. The sample consists of 500,000 to 650,000 distinct CDR3 sequences, roughly 22% of them appearing once. Specimen: PBMCs or a T cell subset sorted from them (not recorded which). The receptors derive from an adult woman who had mild COVID-19 (a few samples of this study predate the infection). Cell type and time point are not known.

The J gene is TRBJ2-5, the V gene TRBV3-1; 11 bases align to TRBD2. The CDR3 length is 16 residues. J gave up 5 bases and V 2 bases, and 7 bases lay outside the gene matches. The V gene's germline CDR1 is LGHDT and CDR2 YNNKEL (reference sequence). The CDR3 reads CASSQRTSGRSETQYF. The CDR3 nucleotides are TGTGCCAGCAGCCAACGAACTAGCGGGAGATCTGAGACCCAGTACTTC.

This clonotype came up a few times. The chain combines TRBV12-3 or TRBV12-4 with TRBJ2-7; 8 bases line up with TRBD1. The length of the CDR3 is 15 residues. Unmatched junction bases numbered 12, after V lost 6 bases and J lost 5 bases. CDR3 sequence (DNA): TGTGCCAGCAGCCGAAGGACAGGGCCGGCCCACGAGCAGTACTTC. Translating gives CASSRRTGPAHEQYF.

This clonotype came up a few times. V gene TRBV5-1 combines with J gene TRBJ2-1; 7 bases match TRBD1. Germline-derived CDR1 and CDR2 are SGHRS and YFSETQ. The CDR3 runs to 13 residues. J was trimmed by 13 bases and V by 4 bases; bases with no gene match: 11. CDR3 region: CASSLVMGQPQFF. The CDR3 DNA is TGCGCCAGCAGCCTCGTAATGGGACAGCCTCAGTTCTTC.

The V call is TRBV5-1, the J call TRBJ2-5, with TRBD1 identical over 8 bases. Per the germline V gene, CDR1 is SGHRS and CDR2 is YFSETQ. The V gene end was trimmed by 5 bases and the J gene end by 9 bases; junction bases not matched to a gene: 15. The length of the CDR3 is 15 residues. This CDR3 reads CASSHGQGDVVAQYF. CDR3 sequence (DNA): TGCGCCAGCAGTCATGGACAGGGCGATGTAGTGGCCCAGTACTTC.

This clonotype has just a few counts. J is TRBJ2-5 and V is TRBV7-3, with D uncertain. From germline, CDR1 is SGHTA and CDR2 FQGTGA. There are 14 residues in the CDR3. V lost 2 bases and J lost 4, with 11 bases in between. CDR3: CASSLLPGLETQYF. The CDR3 DNA reads as TGTGCCAGCAGCTTATTGCCGGGCTTAGAGACCCAGTACTTC.

The V and J genes are TRBV5-1 and TRBJ2-1; 9 bases are shared with TRBD1. The CDR3 has 15 residues. V lost 3 bases to trimming and J lost 5 bases; unmatched junction nucleotides: 6. The germline CDR1 and CDR2 sequences are SGHRS and YFSETQ. As DNA, the CDR3 is TGCGCCAGCAGCTCCGAAACAGGGGGCAACAATGAGCAGTTCTTC. The encoded protein is CASSSETGGNNEQFF. The whole variable domain, filled in from reference TRBV5-1 and TRBJ2-1, reads KAGVTQTPRYLIKTRGQQVTLSCSPISGHRSVSWYQQTPGQGLQFLFEYFSETQRNKGNFPGRFSGRQFSNSRSEMNVSTLELGDSALYLCASSSETGGNNEQFFGPGTRLTVL.

This clonotype was seen only a few times. The rearrangement joins TRBV5-1 to TRBJ1-4; 8 bases align to TRBD1. Per the germline V gene, CDR1 is SGHRS and CDR2 is YFSETQ. J was trimmed by 7 bases and V by 4 bases; bases with no gene match: 9. The CDR3 runs 15 residues. The CDR3 DNA reads as TGCGCCAGCAGCCGGGCCAGGCAGGGGGCTGAAAAACTGTTTTTT. Protein: CASSRARQGAEKLFF.

The sample holds a few counts of this clonotype. CDR3 in amino acids: CASSLTPRQLYEQYF. The CDR3 DNA is TGTGCCAGCAGTCTAACACCTCGGCAATTGTACGAGCAGTACTTC. This sequence joins TRBV12-3 or TRBV12-4 and TRBJ2-7; D is unclear. The CDR3 contains 15 residues. Trimming took 5 bases from V and 4 from J, leaving 18 bases between them.

The chain carries TRBV7-2 and TRBJ2-7; TRBD1 matches at 8 bases. V shed 5 bases and J 2 bases; nucleotides not matched to a gene: 11. The CDR3 consists of 16 residues. Germline CDR1 SGHTA, CDR2 FQGNSA. For the CDR3, the DNA is TGTGCCAGCAGCCGCCGTGGACAGGGACTCACCTACGAGCAGTACTTC. The encoded protein is CASSRRGQGLTYEQYF.

This CDR3 reads CASSQGVLAGGGETQYF. The DNA for the CDR3 is TGTGCCAGCAGCCAAGGAGTCCTAGCGGGAGGTGGAGAGACCCAGTACTTC. The chain is built from TRBV3-1 and TRBJ2-5, with 11 bases matching TRBD2. The CDR3 is made up of 17 amino acids. Per germline, CDR1 LGHDT and CDR2 YNNKEL (reference sequence). V shed 1 base, J shed 4 bases, and the junction held 8 bases outside the gene matches.

This clonotype came up many times. The chain combines TRBV5-6 with TRBJ2-6, with D unclear. Germline values: CDR1 SGHDT, CDR2 YYEEEE. The V end was cut by 5 bases, the J end by 4 bases, with 4 bases between. The CDR3 is 12 amino acids. The CDR3 here is CASREGANVLTF. Here the CDR3 DNA reads TGTGCCAGCAGGGAAGGGGCCAACGTCCTGACTTTC. The complete variable domain, with remaining parts taken from reference TRBV5-6 and TRBJ2-6, reads DAGVTQSPTHLIKTRGQQVTLRCSPKSGHDTVSWYQQALGQGPQFIFQYYEEEERQRGNFPDRFSGHQFPNYSSELNVNALLLGDSALYLCASREGANVLTFGAGSRLTVL.

The V call is TRBV27, the J call TRBJ1-1; a possible D gene is TRBD1 (5 bases). Germline CDR1 reads MNHEY; CDR2 reads SMNVEV (reference sequence). The CDR3 length is 14 residues. V was cut by 6 bases and J by 3 bases, with 14 bases left in between. CDR3 sequence reads: CASRRRQSDTEAFF. The CDR3, as DNA: TGTGCCAGCAGGAGAAGACAGTCCGACACTGAAGCTTTCTTT.

The V and J genes are TRBV5-4 and TRBJ2-7; 8 positions agree with TRBD2. The CDR3 runs to 16 residues. J lost 2 bases, V lost 1 base, and 8 bases had no gene match. Germline CDR1 reads SGHNT; CDR2 reads YYREEE (reference sequence). CDR3 region: CASSLSDSGTTYEQYF. The CDR3 bases are TGTGCCAGCAGCTTGTCAGATAGCGGGACCACCTACGAGCAGTACTTC.

The genes are TRBV5-1 and TRBJ1-2; 7 bases fit TRBD1. Germline CDR1 and CDR2: SGHRS and YFSETQ. This CDR3 is built from 15 residues. With 0 bases clipped from V and 8 bases from J, the junction kept 10 bases outside the gene matches. The CDR3 sequence is CASSLARQGTDGYTF. CDR3 DNA sequence: TGCGCCAGCAGCTTGGCAAGACAGGGAACGGACGGCTACACCTTC.

This clonotype has a handful of counts. The chain joins TRBV7-6 to TRBJ2-2, with a possible D match to TRBD2 (5 bases). Trimming took 0 bases from V and 5 from J, leaving 10 bases between them. Germline V gene sequence: CDR1 SGHVS, CDR2 FNYEAQ. CDR3 size: 15 residues. The CDR3 protein is CASSLATTSTGELFF. The CDR3 coding sequence is TGTGCCAGCAGCTTAGCCACTACTAGTACCGGGGAGCTGTTTTTT.

This clonotype was seen more than once but under ten times. The chain uses TRBV11-1 and TRBJ1-1; no firm D call. In germline, CDR1 is SGHAT, CDR2 FQDESV (reference sequence). The ends were cut back, 5 bases at V and 2 bases at J, with 12 bases in the middle. The CDR3 is 14 amino acids. The CDR3 DNA reads TGTGCCAGCAGCCGCGGACTCTCTAACACTGAAGCTTTCTTT. The encoded protein is CASSRGLSNTEAFF. Full variable domain (outside the CDR3, taken from reference TRBV11-1 and TRBJ1-1): EAEVAQSPRYKITEKSQAVAFWCDPISGHATLYWYRQILGQGPELLVQFQDESVVDDSQLPKDRFSAERLKGVDSTLKIQPAELGDSAMYLCASSRGLSNTEAFFGQGTRLTVV.

This clonotype has just a few counts. The chain recombines TRBV3-1 with TRBJ1-2; 7 nucleotides match TRBD1. The CDR3 is 16 amino acids. The germline CDR1 and CDR2 sequences are LGHDT and YNNKEL (reference sequence). J gave up 5 bases and V 5 bases, and 14 bases lay outside the gene matches. CDR3 in amino acids: CASSYFRDSSRYGYTF. The DNA of the CDR3 is TGTGCCAGCAGCTACTTCCGGGACAGCTCGCGGTATGGCTACACCTTC.

The CDR3 spells CATSRSLAGDTDTQYF. The CDR3 region has the DNA TGTGCCACCAGCCGCTCCCTAGCGGGGGACACAGATACGCAGTATTTT. This chain joins TRBV24-1 and TRBJ2-3; 10 bases map to TRBD2. The germline CDR1 and CDR2 sequences are KGHDR and SFDVKD. This CDR3 has 16 amino acids. The V segment lost 7 bases and the J segment 2 bases; nucleotides outside the gene matches: 8.

This chain connects TRBV6-6 to TRBJ2-5; tentatively, D is TRBD1 or TRBD2 (5 bases each). The CDR3 sequence is 14 residues long. Trimming shortened V by 7 bases and J by 4 bases, and 16 bases separated the two germline ends. Germline V lookup: CDR1 MNHNY, CDR2 SVGAGI (reference sequence). The CDR3 sequence is CASTQRGEGETQYF. Here the CDR3 DNA reads TGTGCCAGCACCCAGAGAGGGGAAGGAGAGACCCAGTACTTC.

This chain joins TRBV5-1 and TRBJ2-1; D is unresolved. CDR1 is SGHRS, CDR2 YFSETQ, per germline. V lost 1 base to trimming and J lost 8 bases, with 10 bases between them. The CDR3 contains 13 residues. Here the CDR3 DNA reads TGCGCCAGCAGCTTGTCGCCTACTGATGAGCAGTTCTTC. Its protein is CASSLSPTDEQFF.

The chain carries TRBV7-9 and TRBJ1-1; D possibly corresponds to TRBD1 (5 bases). The V end was cut by 5 bases, the J end by 1 base, with 14 bases between. Germline V gene data show CDR1 as SEHNR and CDR2 as FQNEAQ (reference sequence). CDR3 size: 15 residues. CDR3 sequence (DNA): TGTGCCAGCAGCACAGTGACAGAACAGAACACTGAAGCTTTCTTT. It encodes CASSTVTEQNTEAFF.